Sequencing of this TCR beta chain was carried out in a study of technical replicates of blood from a handful of donors. V was pared by 5 bases and J by 1 base, with 12 bases between. The CDR3 extends over 16 amino acids. Germline CDR1 SGHVS, CDR2 FNYEAQ. The method was immunoSEQ multiplex PCR; TCRdb's version includes in-frame clones alone and lacks a portion of them. The profile shows about 97,000 clones, about 96% of them singletons. The chain links TRBV7-6 to TRBJ2-6; D is perhaps TRBD1 (6 bases). The sequenced material came from T cells isolated from PBMCs. The source of this sequence is a human donor in good health. This CDR3 reads CASSMTTGSGANVLTF. Written as DNA, the CDR3 is TGTGCCAGCAGCATGACTACAGGGTCTGGGGCCAACGTCCTGACTTTC.